This TCR beta chain was found in a study of cytomegalovirus exposure and HLA in healthy donors. Study at large: About 83 million unique TCRs from HLA-typed donors made up an early data release. Most genotyped donors, around 86% of 300 to 400, had Caucasian-associated genetic ancestry. General study points: When a later analysis was performed, an Asian-associated ancestry cluster reportedly had fewer N-insertions than the approximately 700-donor mean.

Germline V lookup: CDR1 MNHNY, CDR2 SVGAGI (reference sequence). V was shortened by 10 bases and J by 4 bases, with 16 bases between the two germline ends. The CDR3 consists of 13 residues. For this clone: The target antigen is unknown.

Primers: 60 Vbeta forward and 13 Jbeta reverse. Sequencing was performed with immunoSEQ multiplex PCR; in TCRdb, only in-frame clones are kept and a portion is missing. The top ten hold around 3.6% of the sample, which has 95,000 to 150,000 clones, approximately 80% seen once. The clonotype was recovered from a man aged 25-40 years in good health and CMV-seronegative. The chain combines TRBV6-6 with TRBJ1-2, with a possible D match to TRBD1 (5 bases). Sequences were obtained from PBMCs. CDR3 residues: CATLVAGLYGYTF. DNA of the CDR3: TGTGCCACCCTCGTGGCAGGGCTCTATGGCTACACCTTC.